Each of the 11 T cell receptor beta chains below was sequenced from the same sample in a study of T cell clonality in common variable immunodeficiency. Produced via immunoSEQ multiplex PCR; TCRdb's table is partial and in-frame only. This repertoire holds around 32,000 clones, and none appear only once. Sequenced: peripheral blood mononuclear cells. The receptors shown here come from a person aged 18 to 75 in good health.

This clone showed up many times. The CDR3 extends 3 residues past the end of the read, so its final part is completed from the germline J gene. The J gene is TRBJ2-3, the V gene TRBV20-1, with 7 bases identical to TRBD1. Germline CDR1 is DFQATT and CDR2 is SNEGSKA (reference sequence). CDR3 length: 14 amino acids. Trimming cost V 5 bases and J 1 base; bases outside gene matches: 6. The CDR3: CSAHSGTGTDTQYF. The part of the CDR3 DNA that was read is TGCAGTGCTCATTCCGGGACAGGCACAGATACG.

This clone was detected many times. The read terminates 3 residues before the CDR3 end, so the remaining end is supplied by the germline J gene. The chain recombines TRBV20-1 with TRBJ2-7, with 13 positions matching TRBD2. CDR1 and CDR2 (germline): DFQATT, SNEGSKA (reference sequence). With 5 bases clipped from V and 5 bases from J, the junction kept 6 bases outside the gene matches. CDR3 length: 14 residues. Here the CDR3 reads CSAPRGTSGNEQYF. CDR3 DNA, as far as it was read: TGCAGTGCTCCCCGGGGGACTAGCGGGAACGAG.

This clone has a count of ten or more. The sequenced fragment ends 3 residues before the CDR3 boundary, so the rest is inferred from the germline J gene. The J gene is TRBJ2-1, the V gene TRBV20-1; a weak D match, TRBD2 (7 bases). Per the germline V gene, CDR1 is DFQATT and CDR2 is SNEGSKA (reference sequence). There are 14 residues in the CDR3. V was trimmed by 7 bases and J by 6 bases, leaving 19 bases between them. The CDR3 spells CSGLILGGANEQFF. The DNA read from the CDR3 is TGCAGTGGGTTAATTTTGGGGGGGGCCAATGAG.

This clone has at least ten counts. The read terminates 3 residues ahead of where the CDR3 ends, so the germline J gene completes it. The V gene is TRBV2, the J gene TRBJ2-3, with a tentative D call TRBD1 (5 bases). This CDR3 region has 15 residues. CDR1 SNHLY and CDR2 FYNNEI come from the germline V gene. Trimming stripped 1 base from V and 6 bases from J, with 14 bases between. The DNA read from the CDR3 is TGTGCCAGCAGTGAAGGGTCAGGGTGGGGTGATACG. Protein: CASSEGSGWGDT. The CDR3, in full, reads CASSEGSGWGDTQYF.

The table lists this clone with many counts. The missing CDR3 end, 3 residues past where the read stops, is filled in from the germline J gene. The V call is TRBV7-9, the J call TRBJ2-1, with a weak D call TRBD2 (5 bases). Germline V gene data show CDR1 as SEHNR and CDR2 as FQNEAQ (reference sequence). The CDR3 spans 11 residues. The CDR3 protein is CTGSSYNEQFF. CDR3 DNA, as far as it was read: TGTACGGGGAGCTCCTACAATGAG.

This clone was recorded many times. The read finishes 3 residues shy of the CDR3 end, and the germline J gene is used to complete it. The chain combines TRBV5-1 with TRBJ1-1; D unresolved. CDR3 size: 14 residues. Trimming took 5 bases from V and 1 from J, leaving 12 bases between them. Germline values: CDR1 SGHRS, CDR2 YFSETQ. The sequenced CDR3 bases are TGCGCCAGCAGAGATCAGAGGTCGAACACTGAA. Its translation: CASRDQRSNTE. In full, the CDR3 is CASRDQRSNTEAFF.

A remark on this clone: Sequencing ends 3 residues short of the CDR3 end; the germline J gene provides the rest. The chain joins TRBV10-2 to TRBJ2-1, with D possibly matching TRBD2 (6 bases). Germline V gene sequence: CDR1 WSHSY, CDR2 SAAADI. The ends were cut back, 7 bases at V and 7 bases at J, with 17 bases in the middle. This CDR3 contains 14 residues. CDR3 sequence reads: CASTPSDGGNEQFF. CDR3 bases read: TGCGCCAGCACCCCTTCCGACGGGGGAAATGAG.

This clone was picked up many times. Read sequence stops 3 residues before the CDR3 end, and the germline J gene provides the missing end. The chain uses TRBV7-3 and TRBJ1-6, with no clear D. CDR1 is SGHTA and CDR2 is FQGTGA in the germline V gene. Trimming shortened V by 2 bases and J by 7 bases, and 6 bases separated the two germline ends. This CDR3 has 13 residues. CDR3 DNA, as far as it was read: TGTGCCAGCAGCTTACAGGAGAATTCACCC. It is translated as CASSLQENSP. The whole CDR3 reads CASSLQENSPLHF.

This clone was counted many times. The CDR3 protein is CASSGFPRWETQYF. The sequenced part of the CDR3 DNA is TGTGCCAGCAGTGGCTTCCCGCGGTGGGAGACC. The genes are TRBV2 and TRBJ2-5; no reliable D call. With the read ending 3 residues before the CDR3 end, the germline J gene is used to fill in that end. Looked up from germline, CDR1 is SNHLY and CDR2 is FYNNEI. The CDR3 has 14 residues. V was trimmed by 4 bases and J by 5 bases, leaving 14 bases between them.

For this clone: The observed sequence ends 3 residues before the CDR3 terminus, with the missing tail filled in from the germline J gene. V gene TRBV7-9 combines with J gene TRBJ1-2, with 8 bases fitting TRBD1. The CDR3 contains 15 residues. Germline CDR1 is SEHNR and CDR2 is FQNEAQ (reference sequence). Incomplete CDR3 DNA: TGTGCCAGCAGCCGAAACGACAGGGGCCCGGAGGGC. Translating gives CASSRNDRGPEG. The CDR3 as a whole reads CASSRNDRGPEGYTF.

This clone was counted many times. The covered CDR3 bases are TGCAGTGCTAGAGACCCCGGGGGGGGCGAAGAAAAA. This gives the protein CSARDPGGGEEK. The full-length CDR3 reads as CSARDPGGGEEKLFF. The chain employs TRBV20-1 and TRBJ1-4; perhaps TRBD1 as D (6 bases). The read ends 3 residues early relative to the CDR3; the germline J gene fills the gap. Deletions cut 0 bases from V and 8 bases from J, with 16 bases between. Germline loops: CDR1 DFQATT, CDR2 SNEGSKA (reference sequence). The length of the CDR3 is 15 residues.